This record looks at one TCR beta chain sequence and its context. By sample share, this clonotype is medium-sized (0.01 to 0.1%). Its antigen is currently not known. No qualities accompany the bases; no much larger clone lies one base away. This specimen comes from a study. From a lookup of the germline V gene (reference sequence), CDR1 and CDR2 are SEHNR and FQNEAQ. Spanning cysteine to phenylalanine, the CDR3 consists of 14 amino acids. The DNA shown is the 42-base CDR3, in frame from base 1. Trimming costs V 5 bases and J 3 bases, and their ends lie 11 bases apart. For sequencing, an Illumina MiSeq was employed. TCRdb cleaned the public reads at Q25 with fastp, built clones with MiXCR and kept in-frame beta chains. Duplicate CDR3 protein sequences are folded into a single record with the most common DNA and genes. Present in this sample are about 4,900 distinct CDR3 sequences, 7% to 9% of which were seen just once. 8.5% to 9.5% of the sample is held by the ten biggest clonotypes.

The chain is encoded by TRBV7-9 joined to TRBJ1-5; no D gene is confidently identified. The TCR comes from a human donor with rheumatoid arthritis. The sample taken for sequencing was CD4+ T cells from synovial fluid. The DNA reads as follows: TGTGCCAGCAGCCACCGGACGGACAATCAGCCCCAGCATTTT. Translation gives CASSHRTDNQPQHF.